A single T cell receptor (beta chain) is shown here with its context. The target antigen is unknown. TCR beta CDR3 sequences were amplified from RNA transcripts. The primer set for the first-round RT-PCR of the TCR CDR3 was HTBI. MiXCR was run by TCRdb on the multiplex PCR reads, yielding one entry per CDR3 protein. Altogether around 660,000 distinct CDR3 sequences are present, 45% being singletons, with the ten largest covering less than 9%. This CDR3 has 18 amino acids. Unmatched junction bases numbered 14, after V lost 7 bases and J lost 0 bases. Per the germline V gene, CDR1 is KGHDR and CDR2 is SFDVKD. Uncontrolled infection, other autoimmune disease, pregnancy or lactation disqualified patients from enrolment. The diagnoses drew upon clinical symptoms, serum thyroxine and TRAb, thyroid ultrasound and orbital computed tomography. This sample is part of a study of T cells in Graves' hyperthyroidism and ophthalmopathy.

Overall study results and limits: Most thyroid clonotypes with frequency above 0.001 were detected in blood.

The receptor was derived from an adult man with Graves' disease, either hyperthyroidism or ophthalmopathy (not recorded which). The sample comprised peripheral blood or thyroid tissue (not recorded which). The chain uses TRBV24-1 and TRBJ2-7, with TRBD2 matching 10 bases. CDR3 residues: CATRGLAALLSRSYEQYF. DNA for the CDR3: TGTGCCACCAGAGGACTAGCGGCCCTTCTCAGCCGCTCCTACGAGCAGTACTTC.